This T cell receptor beta chain comes out of a study of chemoradiotherapy in HPV16-positive cancers. Study details: Candidate HPV-specific T-cell clones and common TCR motifs came from functional assays in a couple of HPV16-positive patients. General observations from the study: During treatment, candidate HPV-specific clones and E7-related motifs expanded in tumor.

Libraries were prepared by immunoSEQ multiplex PCR; TCRdb keeps only in-frame clonotypes and omits some of them. The table has some 34,000 clones, about 90% seen once; the top ten hold roughly 3.9%. Over chemoradiotherapy, repertoires were sampled more than once. This clone occurred once. Its antigen is as yet unknown. CDR1 is SGHAT, CDR2 FQNNGV, per germline. The CDR3 spans 15 residues. V lost 3 bases to trimming and J lost 4 bases; unmatched junction nucleotides: 4. The chain recombines TRBV11-2 with TRBJ1-5, with 9 bases aligning to TRBD1. This TCR came from a human donor with HPV-associated anogenital cancer. The material was blood, obtained from a patient who underwent chemoradiotherapy. Written as DNA, the CDR3 is TGTGCCAGCAGCTTGGACAGGGGAGATAATCAGCCCCAGCATTTT. Protein product: CASSLDRGDNQPQHF.